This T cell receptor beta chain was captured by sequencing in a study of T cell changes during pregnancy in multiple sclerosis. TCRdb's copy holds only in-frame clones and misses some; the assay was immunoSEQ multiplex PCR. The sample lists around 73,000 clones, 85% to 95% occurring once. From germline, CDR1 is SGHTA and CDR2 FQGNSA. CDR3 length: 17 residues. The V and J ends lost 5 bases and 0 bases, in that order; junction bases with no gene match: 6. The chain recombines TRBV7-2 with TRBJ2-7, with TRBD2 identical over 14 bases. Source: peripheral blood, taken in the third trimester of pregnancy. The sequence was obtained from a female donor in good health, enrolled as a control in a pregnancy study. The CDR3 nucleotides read TGTGCCAGCAGCCGCCGGACTAGCGGGAGGTTCTCCTACGAGCAGTACTTC. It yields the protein CASSRRTSGRFSYEQYF. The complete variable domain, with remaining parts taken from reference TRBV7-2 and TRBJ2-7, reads GAGVSQSPSNKVTEKGKDVELRCDPISGHTALYWYRQSLGQGLEFLIYFQGNSAPDKSGLPSDRFSAERTGGSVSTLTIQRTQQEDSAVYLCASSRRTSGRFSYEQYFGPGTRLTVT.